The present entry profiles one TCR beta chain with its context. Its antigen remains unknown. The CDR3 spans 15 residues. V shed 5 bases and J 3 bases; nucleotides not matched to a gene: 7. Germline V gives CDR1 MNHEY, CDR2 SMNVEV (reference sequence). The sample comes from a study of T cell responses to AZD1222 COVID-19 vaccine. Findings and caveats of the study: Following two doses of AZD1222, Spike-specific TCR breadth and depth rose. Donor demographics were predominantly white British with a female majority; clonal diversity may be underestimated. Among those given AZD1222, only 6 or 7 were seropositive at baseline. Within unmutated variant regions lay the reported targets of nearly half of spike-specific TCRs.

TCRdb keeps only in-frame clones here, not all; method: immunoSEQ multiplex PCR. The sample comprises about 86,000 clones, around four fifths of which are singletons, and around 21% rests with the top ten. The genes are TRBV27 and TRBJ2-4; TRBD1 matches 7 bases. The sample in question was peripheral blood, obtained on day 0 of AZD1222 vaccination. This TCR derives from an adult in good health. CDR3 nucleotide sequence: TGTGCCAGCAGTAAACAGGGGATAGTCAAAAACATTCAGTACTTC. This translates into CASSKQGIVKNIQYF.